This T cell receptor (beta chain) was captured in a study of blood T cells in healthy people across ages. Whole-study results and caveats: Roughly linear declines in TCR beta diversity per million T cells occurred with age. The unknown donor CMV status may have confounded expanded clonotype changes.

A second PCR, run for about 6 to 11 cycles, used a sample-barcoded 5' primer plus a J-beta primer mix. Per-sample output comprised a minimum of 3 million paired-end reads containing CDR3. Each CDR3 protein gets one entry after TCRdb re-called the 5' RACE reads with MiXCR. There are roughly 700,000 distinct CDR3 sequences in the sample; roughly 49% occur only once, and roughly 30% lies in the top ten. This clonotype was observed a single time. Its specificity is not known. The V end lost 4 bases, the J end lost 6 bases, and 16 bases lay between the germline ends. The CDR3 is 14 residues long. The V gene's germline CDR1 is DFQATT and CDR2 SNEGSKA (reference sequence).

The receptor comes from a woman in her fifties or sixties in good health. Sequencing used blood. The chain recombines TRBV20-1 with TRBJ2-1; D is undetermined. CDR3 amino acids: CSAKPRRASNEQFF. CDR3 nucleotides: TGCAGTGCTAAACCCCGGAGAGCTAGCAATGAGCAGTTCTTC.